The TCR beta chain described here comes from a study of neurological immune-mediated disorders. The cDNA came from 5'RACE with 10-nucleotide random UMIs. TCRdb used MiXCR to reprocess the 5' RACE reads, holding one entry per CDR3 protein. The table shows about 19,000 distinct CDR3 sequences, with approximately 7.3% occurring only once. The CDR3 is made up of 13 amino acids. CDR1 is LGHDT and CDR2 is YNNKEL in the germline V gene (reference sequence). Trimming took 3 bases from V and 3 from J, leaving 8 bases between them. At least ten counts were recorded for this clonotype. Antigen specificity is unknown. Study-wide findings and caveats: Levels of TCR clonal expansion peaked in HTLV-1-associated myelopathy and reached their lowest in multiple sclerosis, under those of healthy controls.

The clonotype was recovered from a woman younger than 45 with HTLV-1-associated myelopathy (HAM/TSP). This chain uses TRBV3-1 with TRBJ1-1; no firm D call. Sequencing was performed on CD8+ T cells from blood. The CDR3 sequence is CASSHREHTEAFF. CDR3 coding DNA: TGTGCCAGCAGCCATAGGGAACACACTGAAGCTTTCTTT.